This entry concerns a single T cell receptor beta chain. Its antigen remains undetermined. No base-level quality is on record; no much larger clone is a single base apart. TCRdb lists the instrument as Illumina HiSeq 1500. TCRdb reprocessing: public reads trimmed at Q25 with fastp, clones called with MiXCR, in-frame beta chains kept. When rows share a CDR3 protein, they turn into one entry using the most common DNA and genes. Within this sample are approximately 200,000 distinct CDR3 sequences, with roughly 27% of them counted one time only. Together, the top ten hold roughly 32% of the sample. The entry originates in a study of T cell repertoires in cytomegalovirus infection (dated 2019 in TCRdb). Study-level background: Donor HLA type was relevant to the analysis, as public TCR beta signatures indicated carriage of CMV infection together with the matching HLA type.

Broader findings and caveats from the paper: Cumulative frequency of public TCR beta family members discriminated carriers of CMV infection plus the relevant HLA type in this cohort and an independent approximately 370-donor cohort. The ex vivo response was dominated by HLA-C-restricted CMV-specific TCR beta clonotypes, which also provided the single most frequent clonotype in two of eight donors.

The sequenced sample consisted of PBMCs. This sequence originates from a human donor in good health (CMV status not recorded). Some clones in this sample may be carry-over from other donors' samples.

The CDR3 reads as follows: CASSLWFGNEQFF. The nucleotides read TGTGCCAGCAGCTTGTGGTTTGGAAATGAGCAGTTCTTC. The rearrangement joined TRBV11-1 to TRBJ2-1, with the D gene not confidently named. Based on the germline V gene (reference sequence), the CDR1 and CDR2 sequences are SGHAT and FQDESV. CDR3 length: 13 amino acids, cysteine to phenylalanine. Just the 39-base CDR3 DNA is kept, in frame starting at base 1. The junction carries 10 bases between V and J, which are trimmed by 3 bases and 7 bases respectively.